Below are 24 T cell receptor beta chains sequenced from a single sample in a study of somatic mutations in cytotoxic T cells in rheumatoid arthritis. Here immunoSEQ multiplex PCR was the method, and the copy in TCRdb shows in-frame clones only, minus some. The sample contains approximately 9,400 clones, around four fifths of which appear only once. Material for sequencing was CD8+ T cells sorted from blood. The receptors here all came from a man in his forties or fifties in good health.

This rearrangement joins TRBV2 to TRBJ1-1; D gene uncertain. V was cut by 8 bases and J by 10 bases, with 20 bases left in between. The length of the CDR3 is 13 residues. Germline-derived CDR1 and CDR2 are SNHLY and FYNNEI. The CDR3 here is CASLPRGQEGAFF. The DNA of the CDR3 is TGTGCCAGCCTCCCCCGCGGCCAGGAGGGAGCTTTCTTT.

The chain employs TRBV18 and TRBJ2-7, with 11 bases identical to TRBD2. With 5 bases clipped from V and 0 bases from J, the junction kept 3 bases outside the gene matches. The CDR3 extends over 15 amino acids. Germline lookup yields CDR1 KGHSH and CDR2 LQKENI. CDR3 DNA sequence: TGTGCCAGCTCATTAGCGGGAGGGTCCTCCTACGAGCAGTACTTC. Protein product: CASSLAGGSSYEQYF. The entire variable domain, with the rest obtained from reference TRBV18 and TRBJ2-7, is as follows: NAGVMQNPRHLVRRRGQEARLRCSPMKGHSHVYWYRQLPEEGLKFMVYLQKENIIDESGMPKERFSAEFPKEGPSILRIQQVVRGDSAAYFCASSLAGGSSYEQYFGPGTRLTVT.

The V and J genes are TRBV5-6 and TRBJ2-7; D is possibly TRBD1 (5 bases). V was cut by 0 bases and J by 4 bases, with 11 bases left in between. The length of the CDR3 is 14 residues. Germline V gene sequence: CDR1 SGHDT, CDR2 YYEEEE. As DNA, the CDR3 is TGTGCCAGCAGCTTGGGGGCAGGGTTTTACGAGCAGTACTTC. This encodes CASSLGAGFYEQYF.

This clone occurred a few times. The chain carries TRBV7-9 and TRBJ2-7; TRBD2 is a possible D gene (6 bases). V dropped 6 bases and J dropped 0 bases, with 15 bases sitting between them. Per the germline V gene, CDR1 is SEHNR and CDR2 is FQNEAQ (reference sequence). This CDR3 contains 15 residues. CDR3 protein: CASSPTGSRSYEQYF. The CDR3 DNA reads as TGTGCCAGCAGTCCAACCGGGAGCCGCTCCTACGAGCAGTACTTC.

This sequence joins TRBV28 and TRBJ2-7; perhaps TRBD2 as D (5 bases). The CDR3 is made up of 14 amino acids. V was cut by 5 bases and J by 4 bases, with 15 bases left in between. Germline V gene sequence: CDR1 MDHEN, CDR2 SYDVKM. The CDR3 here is CASSRTSAPYEQYF. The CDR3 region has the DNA TGTGCCAGCAGTCGGACTTCTGCTCCGTACGAGCAGTACTTC.

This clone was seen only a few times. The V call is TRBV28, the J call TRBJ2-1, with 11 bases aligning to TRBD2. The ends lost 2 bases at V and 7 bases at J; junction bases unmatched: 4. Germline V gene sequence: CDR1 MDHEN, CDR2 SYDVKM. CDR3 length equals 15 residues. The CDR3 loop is CASSLILAGVNEQFF. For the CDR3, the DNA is TGTGCCAGCAGTTTAATACTAGCGGGAGTTAATGAGCAGTTCTTC.

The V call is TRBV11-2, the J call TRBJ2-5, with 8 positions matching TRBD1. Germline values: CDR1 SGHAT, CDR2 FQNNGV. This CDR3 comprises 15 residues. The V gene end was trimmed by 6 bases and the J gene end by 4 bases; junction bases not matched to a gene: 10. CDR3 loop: CASRDRWTGTETQYF. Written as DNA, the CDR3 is TGTGCCAGCAGGGACCGCTGGACAGGGACAGAGACCCAGTACTTC.

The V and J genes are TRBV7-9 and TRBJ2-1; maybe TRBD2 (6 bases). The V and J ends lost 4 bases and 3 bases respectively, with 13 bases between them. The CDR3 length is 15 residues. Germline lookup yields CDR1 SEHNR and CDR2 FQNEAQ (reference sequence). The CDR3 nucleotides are TGTGCCAGCAGCTACCCCGGGAGAGTCTACAATGAGCAGTTCTTC. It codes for CASSYPGRVYNEQFF. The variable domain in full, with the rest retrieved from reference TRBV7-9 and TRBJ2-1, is DTGVSQNPRHKITKRGQNVTFRCDPISEHNRLYWYRQTLGQGPEFLTYFQNEAQLEKSRLLSDRFSAERPKGSFSTLEIQRTEQGDSAMYLCASSYPGRVYNEQFFGPGTRLTVL.

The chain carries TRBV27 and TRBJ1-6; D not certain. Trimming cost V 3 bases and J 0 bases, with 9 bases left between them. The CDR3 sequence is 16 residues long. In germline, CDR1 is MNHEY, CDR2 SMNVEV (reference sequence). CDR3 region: CASSFMGSSYNSPLHF. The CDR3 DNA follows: TGTGCCAGCAGTTTTATGGGGAGCTCCTATAATTCACCCCTCCACTTT.

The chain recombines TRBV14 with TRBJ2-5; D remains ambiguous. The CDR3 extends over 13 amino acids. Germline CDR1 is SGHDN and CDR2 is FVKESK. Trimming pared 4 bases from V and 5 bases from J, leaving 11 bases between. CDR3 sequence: CASSLNFMETQYF. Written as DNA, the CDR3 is TGTGCCAGCAGCCTGAACTTCATGGAGACCCAGTACTTC. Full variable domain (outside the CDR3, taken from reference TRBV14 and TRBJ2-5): EAGVTQFPSHSVIEKGQTVTLRCDPISGHDNLYWYRRVMGKEIKFLLHFVKESKQDESGMPNNRFLAERTGGTYSTLKVQPAELEDSGVYFCASSLNFMETQYFGPGTRLLVL.

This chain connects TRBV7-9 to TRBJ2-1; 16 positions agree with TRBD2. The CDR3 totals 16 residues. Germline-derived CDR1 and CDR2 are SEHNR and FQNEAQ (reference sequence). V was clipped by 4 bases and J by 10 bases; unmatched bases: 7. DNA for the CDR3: TGTGCCAGCAGCTCCGGGACTAGCGGGGGGGCCTGGGAGCAGTTCTTC. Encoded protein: CASSSGTSGGAWEQFF.

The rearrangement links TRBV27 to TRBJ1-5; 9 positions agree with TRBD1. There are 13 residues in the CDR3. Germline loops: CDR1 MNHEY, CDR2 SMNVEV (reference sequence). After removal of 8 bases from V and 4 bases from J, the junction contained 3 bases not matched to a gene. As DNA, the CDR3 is TGTGCCAGCGGACAGGGGTGGAATCAGCCCCAGCATTTT. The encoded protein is CASGQGWNQPQHF.

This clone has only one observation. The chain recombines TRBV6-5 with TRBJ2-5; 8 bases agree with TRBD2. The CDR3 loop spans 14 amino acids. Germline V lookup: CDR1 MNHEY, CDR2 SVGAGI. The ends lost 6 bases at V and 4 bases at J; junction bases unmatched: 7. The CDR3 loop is CASSPGGEGETQYF. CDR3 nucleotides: TGTGCCAGCAGCCCCGGGGGGGAAGGAGAGACCCAGTACTTC.

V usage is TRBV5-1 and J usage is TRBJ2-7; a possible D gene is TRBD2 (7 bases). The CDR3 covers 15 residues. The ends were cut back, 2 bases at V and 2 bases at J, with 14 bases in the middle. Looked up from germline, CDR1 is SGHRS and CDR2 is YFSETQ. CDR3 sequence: CASSFAGANPYEQYF. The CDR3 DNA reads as TGCGCCAGCAGCTTCGCGGGGGCCAACCCCTACGAGCAGTACTTC.

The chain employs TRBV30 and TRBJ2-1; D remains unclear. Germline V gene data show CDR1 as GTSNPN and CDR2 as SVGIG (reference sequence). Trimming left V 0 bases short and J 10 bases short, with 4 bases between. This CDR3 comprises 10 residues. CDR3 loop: CAWSVREQFF. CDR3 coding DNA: TGTGCCTGGAGTGTACGGGAGCAGTTCTTC.

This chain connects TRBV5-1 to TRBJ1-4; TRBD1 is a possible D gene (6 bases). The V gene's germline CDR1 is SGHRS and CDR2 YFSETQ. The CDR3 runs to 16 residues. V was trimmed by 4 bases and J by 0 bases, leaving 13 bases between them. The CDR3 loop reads CASSAGDRATNEKLFF. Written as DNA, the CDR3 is TGCGCCAGCAGCGCAGGGGACCGCGCAACTAATGAAAAACTGTTTTTT.

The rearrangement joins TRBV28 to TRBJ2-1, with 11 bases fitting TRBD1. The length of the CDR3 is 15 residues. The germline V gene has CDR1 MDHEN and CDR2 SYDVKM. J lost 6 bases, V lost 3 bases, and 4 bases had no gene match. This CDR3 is CASSFGGTGGNEQFF. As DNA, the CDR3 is TGTGCCAGCAGTTTCGGTGGGACAGGGGGCAATGAGCAGTTCTTC.

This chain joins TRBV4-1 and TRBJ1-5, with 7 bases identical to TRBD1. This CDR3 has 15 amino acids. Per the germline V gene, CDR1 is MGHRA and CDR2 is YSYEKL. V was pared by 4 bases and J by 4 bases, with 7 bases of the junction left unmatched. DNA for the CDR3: TGCGCCAGCAGCCTTAATAGACAGGGAAATCAGCCCCAGCATTTT. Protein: CASSLNRQGNQPQHF.

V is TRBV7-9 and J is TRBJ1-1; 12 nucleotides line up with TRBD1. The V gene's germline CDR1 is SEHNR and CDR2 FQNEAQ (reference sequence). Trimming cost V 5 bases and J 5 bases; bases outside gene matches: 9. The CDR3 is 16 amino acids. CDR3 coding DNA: TGTGCCAGCAGCCCACGGGACAGGGGGCAAGTTACTGAAGCTTTCTTT. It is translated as CASSPRDRGQVTEAFF.

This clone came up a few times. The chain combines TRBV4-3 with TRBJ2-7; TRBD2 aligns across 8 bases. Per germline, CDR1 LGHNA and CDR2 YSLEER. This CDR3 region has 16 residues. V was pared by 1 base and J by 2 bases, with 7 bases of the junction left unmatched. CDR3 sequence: CASSQVGHGGAYEQYF. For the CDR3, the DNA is TGCGCCAGCAGCCAAGTTGGGCACGGGGGGGCCTACGAGCAGTACTTC.

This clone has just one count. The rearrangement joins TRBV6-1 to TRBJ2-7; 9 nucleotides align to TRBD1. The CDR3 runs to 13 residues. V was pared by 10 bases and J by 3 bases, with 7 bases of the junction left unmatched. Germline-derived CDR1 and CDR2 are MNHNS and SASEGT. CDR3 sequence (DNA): TGTGCCACTTCGCCGGGACAGGGCTACGAGCAGTACTTC. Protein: CATSPGQGYEQYF.

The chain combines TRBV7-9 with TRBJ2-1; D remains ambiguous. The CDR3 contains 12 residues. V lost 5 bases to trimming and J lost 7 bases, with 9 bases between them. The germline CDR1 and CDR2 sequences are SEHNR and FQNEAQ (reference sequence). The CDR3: CASSRIENEQFF. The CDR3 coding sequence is TGTGCCAGCAGCAGAATAGAAAATGAGCAGTTCTTC.

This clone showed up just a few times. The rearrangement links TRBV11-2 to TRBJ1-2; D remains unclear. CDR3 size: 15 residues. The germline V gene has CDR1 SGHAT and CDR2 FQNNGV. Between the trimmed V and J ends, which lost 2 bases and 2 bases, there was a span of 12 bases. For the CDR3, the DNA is TGTGCCAGCAGCTTATTTACAGCCCCAAACTATGGCTACACCTTC. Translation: CASSLFTAPNYGYTF.

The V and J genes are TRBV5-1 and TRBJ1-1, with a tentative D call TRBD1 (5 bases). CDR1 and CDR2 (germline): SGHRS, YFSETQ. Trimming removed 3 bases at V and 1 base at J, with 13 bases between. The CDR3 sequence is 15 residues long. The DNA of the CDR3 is TGCGCCAGCAGCTACGGGAGGGGTGAGAACACTGAAGCTTTCTTT. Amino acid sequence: CASSYGRGENTEAFF.